This record looks at one T cell receptor (beta chain) sequence and its context. Its target is not known. Trimming removed 1 base from V and 6 bases from J, with 13 bases in between. CDR1 and CDR2 from the germline V gene are SGHRS and YFSETQ. The CDR3 contains 14 residues. The source of the sample is a study of T cell responses to AZD1222 COVID-19 vaccine. Study-wide findings and caveats: Seropositive AZD1222 recipients at baseline numbered only five to seven.

Profiling relied on immunoSEQ multiplex PCR, and the TCRdb table lists in-frame clones only, not all of them. The table has roughly 100,000 clones, approximately 88% seen once. The sequence came from an adult in good health. This chain uses TRBV5-1 with TRBJ1-2; TRBD1 might be the D (5 bases). The sample here was peripheral blood, taken on day 0 of AZD1222 vaccination. This CDR3 is CASSLNGGRDGYTF. In DNA, the CDR3 is TGCGCCAGCAGCTTGAACGGGGGGAGGGATGGCTACACCTTC.